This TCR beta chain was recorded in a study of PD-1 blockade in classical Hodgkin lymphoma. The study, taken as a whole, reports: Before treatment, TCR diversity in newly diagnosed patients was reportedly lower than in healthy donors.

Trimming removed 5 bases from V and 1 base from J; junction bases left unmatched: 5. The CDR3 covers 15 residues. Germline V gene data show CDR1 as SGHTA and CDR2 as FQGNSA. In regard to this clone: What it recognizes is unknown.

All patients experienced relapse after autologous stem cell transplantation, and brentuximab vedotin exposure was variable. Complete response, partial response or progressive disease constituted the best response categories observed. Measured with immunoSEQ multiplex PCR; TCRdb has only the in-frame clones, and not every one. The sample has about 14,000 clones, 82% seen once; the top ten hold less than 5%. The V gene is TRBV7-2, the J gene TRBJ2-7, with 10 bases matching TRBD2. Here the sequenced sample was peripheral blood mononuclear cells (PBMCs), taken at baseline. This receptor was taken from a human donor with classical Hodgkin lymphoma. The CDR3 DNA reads TGTGCCAGCAGCCCGAGCGGGGGGGCGTCCTACGAGCAGTACTTC. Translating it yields CASSPSGGASYEQYF.